The clone carrying this TCR beta chain showed up many times. The antigen remains undetermined. Combining iRepertoire HTBI primers with Arm-PCR of CDR3 regions, the authors built TCR beta libraries. TCRdb re-called the multiplex PCR reads through MiXCR, storing one row per CDR3 protein. The repertoire holds a few hundred thousand distinct CDR3 sequences, with 16% as singletons. The CDR3 length is 14 residues. Germline-derived CDR1 and CDR2 are SGHRS and YFSETQ. The junction had 3 bases not matched to a gene; V was cut back by 4 bases and J by 4 bases. As for time point: newly diagnosed GD, antithyroid drugs for less than 3 months. PBMC-extracted RNA yielded the TCR library. Patients were from an endocrinology department in Xi'an, China. The data were taken from a study of regulatory T cells in long-lasting Graves disease. Study-wide results and limits: Under persistent disease, TRBV28, TRBJ1-2 and TRBJ2-5 were used preferentially.

The sample was also reused in another study, on T cells in Graves' hyperthyroidism and ophthalmopathy. Turning to that study: TCR CDR3 regions were first amplified by RT-PCR with HTBI primers.

Sequences were derived from peripheral blood mononuclear cells (PBMCs), sampled at new diagnosis, from a patient treated with antithyroid drugs. The V gene is TRBV5-1, the J gene TRBJ2-1; 9 bases are shared with TRBD2. The TCR sequence derives from a man between 35 and 55 years old with Graves disease. CDR3 DNA: TGCGCCAGCAGCAGTAGCGGGAGTTACAATGAGCAGTTCTTC. Translating gives CASSSSGSYNEQFF.